This entry is about one T cell receptor (beta chain). This study enrolled people aged 18 to 89 from 20 to 25 US geographic areas. The sample originates from a study of blood T cell repertoires in COVID-19. This CDR3 comprises 12 residues. The V end was cut by 3 bases, the J end by 11 bases, with 14 bases between. CDR1 and CDR2 from the germline V gene are SGHDN and FVKESK. Clones were sequenced by immunoSEQ multiplex PCR, and TCRdb holds only the in-frame ones, with some missing. The table has approximately 380,000 clones, roughly 92% seen once. This sequence was found in a woman between 40 and 55 years old who had been exposed to COVID-19. What was sequenced was PBMCs or T cells enriched from blood (not recorded which). The chain carries TRBV14 and TRBJ2-7, with D possibly TRBD2 on 6 matching bases. This CDR3 reads CASSHGLSRKYF. CDR3 DNA sequence: TGTGCCAGCAGCCACGGACTAAGCCGAAAGTACTTC.